These 22 T cell receptor beta chains were sequenced from one sample in a study of regulatory T cells in long-lasting Graves disease. Time point described: newly diagnosed GD, antithyroid drugs for less than 3 months. PBMCs provided the RNA from which the TCR library was made. Arm-PCR of CDR3 regions and iRepertoire HTBI primers were used to build TCR beta libraries. TCRdb re-called the multiplex PCR reads with MiXCR, one entry per CDR3 protein. This table has about 540,000 distinct CDR3 sequences, 13% appearing once. The sample was also linked to a second study, of T cells in Graves' hyperthyroidism and ophthalmopathy.

The source material was peripheral blood mononuclear cells (PBMCs), sampled at new diagnosis, from a patient treated with antithyroid drugs. All receptors come from a man aged 25 to 40 with Graves disease.

Ten or more counts support this clonotype. This sequence joins TRBV7-2 and TRBJ1-5; no clear D gene. This CDR3 has 12 amino acids. The V end was cut by 3 bases, the J end by 6 bases, with 6 bases between. Per the germline V gene, CDR1 is SGHTA and CDR2 is FQGNSA. CDR3 sequence (DNA): TGTGCCAGCAGCTTCGGTAGTCAGCCCCAGCATTTT. Translating gives CASSFGSQPQHF.

The chain joins TRBV6-2 or TRBV6-3 to TRBJ2-7; a possible D gene is TRBD2 (6 bases). Trimming pared 0 bases from V and 7 bases from J, leaving 16 bases between. The germline V gene has CDR1 MNHEY and CDR2 SVGEGT. The CDR3 is 15 residues long. The CDR3 here is CASSYSAGREGEQYF. The CDR3 DNA reads as TGTGCCAGCAGTTACTCCGCAGGGCGGGAAGGAGAGCAGTACTTC.

This clonotype has a handful of counts. The chain uses TRBV18 and TRBJ2-3; 11 positions match TRBD1. Germline values: CDR1 KGHSH, CDR2 LQKENI. This CDR3 comprises 16 residues. V lost 6 bases to trimming and J lost 3 bases; unmatched junction nucleotides: 8. CDR3 protein: CASSDRGRLVTDTQYF. Written as DNA, the CDR3 is TGTGCCAGCTCGGACAGGGGGCGATTGGTTACAGATACGCAGTATTTT.

This clonotype was detected ten times or more. The chain has TRBV24-1 and TRBJ1-5; TRBD1 matches at 8 bases. The CDR3 totals 17 residues. Per the germline V gene, CDR1 is KGHDR and CDR2 is SFDVKD. The trim removed 4 bases at V and 0 bases at J, leaving 7 bases unmatched. The CDR3 nucleotides are TGTGCCACCAGTGACCAAGGACAGGGCCGTAGCAATCAGCCCCAGCATTTT. It translates to CATSDQGQGRSNQPQHF.

The CDR3 loop is CASSHAFGTSVSYEQYF. Here the CDR3 DNA reads TGTGCCAGCAGCCACGCCTTTGGGACTAGCGTCTCCTACGAGCAGTACTTC. This chain connects TRBV3-1 to TRBJ2-7; 10 bases line up with TRBD2. Germline lookup yields CDR1 LGHDT and CDR2 YNNKEL (reference sequence). CDR3 length: 17 residues. Losses at the gene ends were 3 bases for V and 0 bases for J; bases not matched to a gene: 8.

V and J are TRBV13 and TRBJ2-7, with 8 bases fitting TRBD2. Germline values: CDR1 PRHDT, CDR2 FYEKMQ (reference sequence). J lost 7 bases, V lost 5 bases, and 16 bases had no gene match. The CDR3 covers 16 residues. The CDR3 sequence: CASSIRTSGSSGEQYF. CDR3 nucleotide sequence: TGTGCCAGCAGCATACGCACTAGCGGCTCCTCTGGTGAGCAGTACTTC.

This clonotype was recorded at least ten times. V and J are TRBV24-1 and TRBJ2-1; D gene ambiguous. Trimming stripped 3 bases from V and 12 bases from J, with 20 bases between. The CDR3 loop spans 15 amino acids. Per the germline V gene, CDR1 is KGHDR and CDR2 is SFDVKD. Written as DNA, the CDR3 is TGTGCCACCAGTGATAAGAGAAGGAATGAGTACGGGCAGTTCTTC. Translated: CATSDKRRNEYGQFF.

The V and J genes are TRBV7-9 and TRBJ2-7; perhaps TRBD2 as D (6 bases). CDR3 length equals 14 residues. The V end was cut by 3 bases, the J end by 2 bases, with 11 bases between. Germline CDR1 is SEHNR and CDR2 is FQNEAQ (reference sequence). The CDR3 sequence: CASSFGGSTYEQYF. CDR3 DNA: TGTGCCAGCAGCTTCGGGGGATCTACCTACGAGCAGTACTTC. Full variable domain (missing parts from reference TRBV7-9 and TRBJ2-7): DTGVSQNPRHKITKRGQNVTFRCDPISEHNRLYWYRQTLGQGPEFLTYFQNEAQLEKSRLLSDRFSAERPKGSFSTLEIQRTEQGDSAMYLCASSFGGSTYEQYFGPGTRLTVT.

This clonotype was picked up many times. The chain combines TRBV10-3 with TRBJ2-3; 9 nucleotides line up with TRBD2. Germline trimming cut 3 bases from V and 6 bases from J; bases unmatched to any gene: 1. Germline values: CDR1 ENHRY, CDR2 SYGVKD. There are 13 residues in the CDR3. CDR3 loop: CAISESGGDTQYF. CDR3 nucleotide sequence: TGTGCCATCAGTGAAAGCGGGGGGGATACGCAGTATTTT.

This clonotype came up many times. This chain links TRBV12-3 or TRBV12-4 with TRBJ1-5; the D gene is possibly TRBD1 (5 bases). V was cut by 6 bases and J by 0 bases, with 9 bases left in between. This CDR3 comprises 14 residues. CDR3 sequence reads: CASSLRGSNQPQHF. In nucleotides, the CDR3 is TGTGCCAGCAGCTTAAGGGGTAGCAATCAGCCCCAGCATTTT.

V gene TRBV10-1 combines with J gene TRBJ1-4; D gene ambiguous. Germline V gives CDR1 WNHNN, CDR2 SYGVQD (reference sequence). The germline V and J ends were trimmed by 2 bases and 0 bases, with 19 bases remaining between them. The CDR3 loop spans 19 amino acids. The CDR3 region has the DNA TGCGCCAGCAGTGAGAAGGAATACTATTTACCTGCAACTAATGAAAAACTGTTTTTT. This gives the protein CASSEKEYYLPATNEKLFF.

The chain couples TRBV19 to TRBJ2-5; D remains ambiguous. Trimming took off 4 bases at V and 2 bases at J, with 8 bases between the two ends. This CDR3 contains 13 residues. CDR1 is LNHDA and CDR2 is SQIVND in the germline V gene (reference sequence). The CDR3 DNA reads as TGTGCCAGTAGTACCGGGCTTCAAGAGACCCAGTACTTC. It yields the protein CASSTGLQETQYF.

This clonotype was recorded many times. This chain links TRBV28 with TRBJ1-5, with TRBD1 as a possible D gene (5 bases). The V gene's germline CDR1 is MDHEN and CDR2 SYDVKM. V lost 2 bases and J 8 bases, leaving 16 bases between the germline ends. There are 15 residues in the CDR3. CDR3 coding DNA: TGTGCCAGCAGTTTAGGTGGGGGGAGGTACGAGCCCCAGCATTTT. Translating gives CASSLGGGRYEPQHF.

This clonotype was recorded a few times. The chain uses TRBV19 and TRBJ1-5, with 11 positions matching TRBD1. This CDR3 contains 15 residues. CDR1 is LNHDA and CDR2 is SQIVND in the germline V gene (reference sequence). V lost 5 bases, J lost 7 bases, and 7 bases stayed unmatched. The CDR3 here is CASSAGTGGKQPQHF. DNA of the CDR3: TGTGCCAGTAGTGCCGGGACAGGGGGAAAACAGCCCCAGCATTTT.

This clonotype appeared a few times. The chain uses TRBV13 and TRBJ2-1, with 14 bases identical to TRBD2. J lost 10 bases, V lost 5 bases, and 10 bases had no gene match. There are 16 residues in the CDR3. Germline-derived CDR1 and CDR2 are PRHDT and FYEKMQ (reference sequence). CDR3 in DNA: TGTGCCAGCAGCCGAACCCGGACTAGCGGGAGGAGGGAGCAGTTCTTC. Residues: CASSRTRTSGRREQFF.

As to this clonotype: A much larger clone is a single base away; this may be a read error. J is TRBJ2-1 and V is TRBV7-9; D is perhaps TRBD2 (5 bases). The CDR3 runs 15 residues. Trimming took off 7 bases at V and 7 bases at J, with 20 bases between the two ends. The germline V gene encodes CDR1 SEHNR and CDR2 FQNEAQ (reference sequence). CDR3 DNA sequence: TGTGCCAGCACCCCCCCCGGAGGCGCGCTGAATGAGCAGTTCTTC. This sequence encodes CASTPPGGALNEQFF.

Ten or more counts support this clonotype. The chain recombines TRBV7-2 with TRBJ2-1; the D gene is possibly TRBD1 (5 bases). The CDR3 extends over 15 amino acids. With 0 bases removed from V and 5 bases from J, the gap between germline ends came to 11 bases. Germline-derived CDR1 and CDR2 are SGHTA and FQGNSA. The CDR3 spells CASSLAYRSNNEQFF. The CDR3 DNA follows: TGTGCCAGCAGCTTAGCCTACAGGTCTAACAATGAGCAGTTCTTC.

This chain connects TRBV6-1 to TRBJ2-3; TRBD2 is a possible D gene (6 bases). CDR1 is MNHNS and CDR2 is SASEGT in the germline V gene. The length of the CDR3 is 14 residues. V shed 2 bases and J shed 8 bases, with 14 bases lying between them. The CDR3 DNA follows: TGTGCCAGCAGTGAAACGTCGGGAGTCGCTACGCAGTATTTT. Its protein is CASSETSGVATQYF.

V and J are TRBV30 and TRBJ2-1; D not resolved. TRBJ2-5 explains the end of the DNA better; the J call may be wrong. The CDR3 loop spans 14 amino acids. CDR1 and CDR2 (germline): GTSNPN, SVGIG (reference sequence). The CDR3 DNA follows: TGTGCCTGGAGTGTCCCGGCAGAGCAAGAGACCCAGTACTTC. Translation gives CAWSVPAEQETQYF.

This clonotype was found a few times. This rearrangement joins TRBV9 to TRBJ1-1; D gene uncertain. The CDR3 has 14 residues. V was trimmed by 1 base and J by 6 bases, leaving 13 bases between them. In germline, CDR1 is SGDLS, CDR2 YYNGEE. The CDR3 DNA reads TGTGCCAGCAGCGTAAACGAGGGTCGAGCTGAAGCTTTCTTT. Translated, it gives CASSVNEGRAEAFF.

This clonotype has ten or more counts. The chain joins TRBV12-3 or TRBV12-4 to TRBJ2-1; D remains ambiguous. Trimming took 3 bases from V and 7 from J, leaving 7 bases between them. The CDR3 is 12 residues long. DNA of the CDR3: TGTGCCAGCAGTTTTCCGATTAATGAGCAGTTCTTC. Protein product: CASSFPINEQFF.

J is TRBJ2-3 and V is TRBV7-2; a weak D match, TRBD2 (6 bases). This CDR3 is built from 16 residues. Trimming removed 1 base from V and 3 bases from J, with 14 bases in between. Per germline, CDR1 SGHTA and CDR2 FQGNSA. DNA for the CDR3: TGTGCCAGCAGCTTAGTGCTAATGGAGGGGACAGATACGCAGTATTTT. This gives the protein CASSLVLMEGTDTQYF.